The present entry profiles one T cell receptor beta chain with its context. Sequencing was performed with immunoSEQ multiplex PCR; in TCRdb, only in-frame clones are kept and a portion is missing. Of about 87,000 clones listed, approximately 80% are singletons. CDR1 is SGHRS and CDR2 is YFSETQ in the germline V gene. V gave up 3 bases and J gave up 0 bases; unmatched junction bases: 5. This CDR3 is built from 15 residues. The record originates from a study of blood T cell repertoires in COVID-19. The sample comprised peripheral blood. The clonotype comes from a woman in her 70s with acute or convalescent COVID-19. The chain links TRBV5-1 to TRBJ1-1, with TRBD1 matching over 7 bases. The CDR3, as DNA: TGCGCCAGCAGCTATACAGGGGTTGTGAACACTGAAGCTTTCTTT. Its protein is CASSYTGVVNTEAFF.